Listed below are T cell receptor beta chains from one sample, sequenced in a study of shared clonotypes between healthy human individuals. The table came from immunoSEQ multiplex PCR; TCRdb's copy has only in-frame clones and leaves some out. This table has over 2 million clones, 85% to 95% appearing once. Sequencing used naive CD4+ T cells sorted from blood. The source is a man younger than 35 in good health. Both conserved end residues are part of each CDR3. The D gene is left open where the match is weak. Clone size is given for some rows only: seen once, a few or many times, or a class if the clone is expanded.

clone_size	j_call	v_call	d_call	cdr3_aa	cdr3_nt
NA	TRBJ2-3	TRBV4-1	NA	CASSQDLDTQYF	TGCGCCAGCAGCCAAGATCTAGATACGCAGTATTTT
NA	TRBJ1-6	TRBV6-1	NA	CASIGSVSPLHF	TGTGCCAGCATCGGGTCCGTTTCACCCCTCCACTTT
NA	TRBJ2-7	TRBV6-1	TRBD1	CASDEGTGYSYEQYF	TGTGCCAGTGATGAAGGGACAGGGTACTCCTACGAGCAGTACTTC
NA	TRBJ2-1	TRBV6-5	TRBD1	CASSRGQGAYNEQFF	TGTGCCAGCAGTAGGGGACAGGGGGCCTACAATGAGCAGTTCTTC
NA	TRBJ2-1	TRBV30	NA	CAWALGAYNEQFF	TGTGCCTGGGCTCTCGGGGCCTACAATGAGCAGTTCTTC
NA	TRBJ1-1	TRBV5-1	NA	CASNQVPDLNTEAFF	TGCGCCAGCAACCAAGTCCCAGATCTGAACACTGAAGCTTTCTTT
NA	TRBJ1-1	TRBV5-1	TRBD1	CASSSGTGSRWDTEAFF	TGCGCCAGCAGTTCCGGGACAGGGAGTAGATGGGACACTGAAGCTTTCTTT
once	TRBJ1-5	TRBV18	NA	CASSNDRNQPQHF	TGTGCCAGCTCAAATGACAGGAACCAGCCCCAGCATTTT
NA	TRBJ2-3	TRBV18	NA	CASSPQGQGQYF	TGTGCCAGCTCACCCCAAGGCCAGGGGCAGTATTTT
NA	TRBJ1-1	TRBV18	TRBD1	CASSPTGGARTEAFF	TGTGCCAGCTCACCCACAGGGGGGGCGCGTACTGAAGCTTTCTTT
few	TRBJ2-7	TRBV25-1	NA	CASSATRHEQYF	TGTGCCAGCAGTGCGACCCGACACGAGCAGTACTTC
NA	TRBJ2-7	TRBV5-1	NA	CASSPQGSYEQYF	TGCGCCAGCAGCCCCCAGGGTTCCTACGAGCAGTACTTC
NA	TRBJ2-2	TRBV15	NA	CATSRGRVRELFF	TGTGCCACCAGCAGAGGCAGGGTCAGGGAGCTGTTTTTT
NA	TRBJ1-1	TRBV30	NA	CAWKLGSENEAFF	TGTGCCTGGAAACTCGGCAGCGAAAATGAAGCTTTCTTT
NA	TRBJ2-7	TRBV7-9	TRBD2	CASSPRLAQSYEQYF	TGTGCCAGCAGCCCCCGACTAGCGCAATCCTACGAGCAGTACTTC
NA	TRBJ1-3	TRBV6-5	TRBD1	CASRQGRSGNTIYF	TGTGCCAGCAGACAGGGGCGGTCTGGAAACACCATATATTTT
NA	TRBJ1-1	TRBV19	NA	CASSFTGTVNTEAFF	TGTGCCAGTAGTTTTACCGGGACCGTTAACACTGAAGCTTTCTTT
NA	TRBJ1-2	TRBV6-6	NA	CASRGRDRHVYTF	TGTGCCAGCAGAGGAAGGGACCGCCATGTCTACACCTTC
NA	TRBJ1-1	TRBV18	TRBD1	CASSPTGTANTEAFF	TGTGCCAGCTCACCAACCGGGACAGCGAACACTGAAGCTTTCTTT
NA	TRBJ2-1	TRBV6-5	NA	CASSRAGGNEQFF	TGTGCCAGCAGTAGGGCGGGCGGGAATGAGCAGTTCTTC
NA	TRBJ2-6	TRBV6-5	NA	CASTQGGLGANVLTF	TGTGCCAGCACCCAGGGGGGGCTTGGGGCCAACGTCCTGACTTTC
NA	TRBJ1-1	TRBV5-8	NA	CASSRGLKNTEAFF	TGTGCCAGCAGCCGGGGACTGAAGAACACTGAAGCTTTCTTT
NA	TRBJ1-6	TRBV6-6	NA	CASSLGGNSPLHF	TGTGCCAGCAGTTTGGGGGGGAATTCACCCCTCCACTTT
NA	TRBJ2-5	TRBV29-1	NA	CSVEELRETQYF	TGCAGCGTTGAAGAGCTAAGGGAGACCCAGTACTTC
NA	TRBJ2-5	TRBV5-1	NA	CASSFAGQAQETQYF	TGCGCCAGCAGCTTCGCGGGGCAGGCTCAAGAGACCCAGTACTTC
NA	TRBJ2-7	TRBV30	NA	CAWRQGRRGQYF	TGTGCCTGGAGACAGGGACGCCGGGGGCAGTACTTC
many	TRBJ1-1	TRBV4-1	NA	CASSRAPGDTEAFF	TGCGCCAGCAGCCGCGCCCCGGGAGACACTGAAGCTTTCTTT
NA	TRBJ1-5	TRBV19	NA	CASSKGQSSNQPQHF	TGTGCCAGTAGTAAAGGACAGAGCAGCAATCAGCCCCAGCATTTT
NA	TRBJ2-3	TRBV5-6	NA	CASTPAPTDTQYF	TGTGCCAGCACTCCGGCCCCCACAGATACGCAGTATTTT
NA	TRBJ1-6	TRBV25-1	TRBD1	CASSELQGYNSPLHF	TGTGCCAGCAGTGAATTACAGGGGTATAATTCACCCCTCCACTTT
NA	TRBJ2-2	TRBV13	NA	CASSVFTGELFF	TGTGCCAGCAGCGTATTCACCGGGGAGCTGTTTTTT
NA	TRBJ1-1	TRBV5-1	NA	CASSPGHPGNTEAFF	TGCGCCAGCAGCCCGGGACACCCAGGGAACACTGAAGCTTTCTTT
NA	TRBJ2-5	TRBV7-7	NA	CASSFTREETQYF	TGTGCTAGCAGCTTTACTAGGGAAGAGACCCAGTACTTC
NA	TRBJ2-6	TRBV12-1	NA	CASSLFRGSGANVLTF	TGTGCCAGCAGCTTGTTTCGGGGATCTGGGGCCAACGTCCTGACTTTC
NA	TRBJ2-2	TRBV21-1	NA	CASDHGGTNTGELFF	TGTGCCAGCGATCATGGAGGCACTAACACCGGGGAGCTGTTTTTT
NA	TRBJ1-5	TRBV28	NA	CASSLGIGGSYSNQPQHF	TGTGCCAGCAGTTTAGGTATAGGGGGTTCCTATAGCAATCAGCCCCAGCATTTT
NA	TRBJ1-6	TRBV6-5	NA	CASSYRQEYNSPLHF	TGTGCCAGCAGTTACCGACAGGAGTATAATTCACCCCTCCACTTT
NA	TRBJ2-7	TRBV10-1	NA	CASSDRYEQYF	TGCGCCAGCAGCGACCGGTACGAGCAGTACTTC
NA	TRBJ1-1	TRBV2	NA	CASDAQGSMRSTEAFF	TGTGCCAGTGACGCCCAGGGCTCAATGAGGAGCACTGAAGCTTTCTTT
NA	TRBJ2-6	TRBV4-1	NA	CASSQGPGSSGANVLTF	TGCGCCAGCAGCCAAGGGCCAGGATCATCTGGGGCCAACGTCCTGACTTTC
NA	TRBJ2-7	TRBV18	TRBD1	CASSPETGPYEQYF	TGTGCCAGCTCACCGGAGACAGGGCCCTACGAGCAGTACTTC